The 10 T cell receptor beta chains presented below share a single source sample, sequenced in a study of OX40 agonist ivuxolimab in advanced cancers. Libraries were prepared by immunoSEQ multiplex PCR; TCRdb keeps only in-frame clonotypes and omits some of them. This table holds approximately 89,000 clones, just over 90% found once. The sequenced sample was CD4+ or CD8+ T cells sorted from blood, obtained in a trial of the OX40 agonist ivuxolimab. These receptors all come from an adult with an advanced solid tumor such as melanoma, head and neck, liver or kidney cancer.

This clone was counted at least ten times. This chain connects TRBV7-2 to TRBJ2-7; weak D call: TRBD2 (6 bases). Per germline, CDR1 SGHTA and CDR2 FQGNSA. The CDR3 has 13 residues. Trimming removed 3 bases from V and 5 bases from J, with 11 bases in between. The DNA for the CDR3 is TGTGCCAGCAGCTTCTGGGGAGGCCACGAGCAGTACTTC. Translated, it gives CASSFWGGHEQYF.

The chain links TRBV6-5 to TRBJ2-7; 7 bases match TRBD2. V trimming: 5 bases; J trimming: 4 bases; junction bases outside the gene matches: 8. Germline V gives CDR1 MNHEY, CDR2 SVGAGI. The CDR3 consists of 14 residues. For the CDR3, the DNA is TGTGCCAGCAGTACCGAGCGGGGCGGGTACGAGCAGTACTTC. It translates to CASSTERGGYEQYF.

The chain joins TRBV7-2 to TRBJ2-3; D uncertain. The length of the CDR3 is 14 residues. Germline V gives CDR1 SGHTA, CDR2 FQGNSA. The V end lost 5 bases, the J end lost 10 bases, and 19 bases lay between the germline ends. CDR3 sequence (DNA): TGTGCCAGCAGCGCGCCTCTCCTCACCTCTTCGCAGTATTTT. Protein product: CASSAPLLTSSQYF. Variable domain in full (rest from reference TRBV7-2 and TRBJ2-3): GAGVSQSPSNKVTEKGKDVELRCDPISGHTALYWYRQSLGQGLEFLIYFQGNSAPDKSGLPSDRFSAERTGGSVSTLTIQRTQQEDSAVYLCASSAPLLTSSQYFGPGTRLTVL.

This chain links TRBV27 with TRBJ1-5; D may be TRBD1 (5 bases). V lost 6 bases and J 0 bases, leaving 15 bases between the germline ends. The CDR3 runs 16 residues. Per germline, CDR1 MNHEY and CDR2 SMNVEV (reference sequence). CDR3 residues: CASRPGGGYSNQPQHF. CDR3 coding DNA: TGTGCCAGCAGACCCGGTGGGGGGTATAGCAATCAGCCCCAGCATTTT.

This chain joins TRBV5-1 and TRBJ2-7; D may be TRBD2 (6 bases). Per the germline V gene, CDR1 is SGHRS and CDR2 is YFSETQ. CDR3 length equals 13 residues. V shed 1 base and J shed 3 bases, with 8 bases lying between them. Written as DNA, the CDR3 is TGCGCCAGCAGCTTGATCGGGGGCTACGAGCAGTACTTC. Residues: CASSLIGGYEQYF.

The chain employs TRBV27 and TRBJ2-1, with D perhaps matching TRBD2 (5 bases). The germline V and J ends were trimmed by 6 bases and 0 bases, with 12 bases remaining between them. CDR3 length equals 15 residues. CDR1 and CDR2 (germline): MNHEY, SMNVEV (reference sequence). CDR3 sequence reads: CASSDPEGSYNEQFF. The CDR3 DNA sequence: TGTGCCAGCAGCGACCCCGAGGGCTCCTACAATGAGCAGTTCTTC.

The V and J genes are TRBV18 and TRBJ2-1; the match to TRBD2 covers 9 bases. J was trimmed by 2 bases and V by 4 bases; bases with no gene match: 0. The CDR3 is 14 amino acids. Germline CDR1 is KGHSH and CDR2 is LQKENI. CDR3 region: CASSRTSAYNEQFF. The CDR3 DNA reads TGTGCCAGCTCACGGACTAGCGCCTACAATGAGCAGTTCTTC.

The J gene is TRBJ2-2, the V gene TRBV7-2; 14 bases are a match to TRBD2. The germline gives CDR1 SGHTA, CDR2 FQGNSA. The CDR3 runs to 17 residues. V was pared by 3 bases and J by 6 bases, with 6 bases of the junction left unmatched. The CDR3 DNA reads as TGTGCCAGCAGCTTCCAAGCGGGACTAGCGGGAGCCGGGGAGCTGTTTTTT. Translated: CASSFQAGLAGAGELFF. The complete variable domain, with remaining parts taken from reference TRBV7-2 and TRBJ2-2, reads GAGVSQSPSNKVTEKGKDVELRCDPISGHTALYWYRQSLGQGLEFLIYFQGNSAPDKSGLPSDRFSAERTGGSVSTLTIQRTQQEDSAVYLCASSFQAGLAGAGELFFGEGSRLTVL.

The chain links TRBV10-3 to TRBJ1-5, with 11 bases that match TRBD1. The germline V gene has CDR1 ENHRY and CDR2 SYGVKD. The V gene end was trimmed by 6 bases and the J gene end by 3 bases; junction bases not matched to a gene: 7. The CDR3 covers 16 residues. In nucleotides, the CDR3 is TGTGCCATCAGCGATGGGACAGGGGGGTCCAATCAGCCCCAGCATTTT. Residues: CAISDGTGGSNQPQHF.

The genes are TRBV29-1 and TRBJ1-2; 9 positions match TRBD1. Germline assignment: CDR1 SQVTM and CDR2 ANQGSEA. Unmatched junction bases numbered 12, after V lost 6 bases and J lost 4 bases. CDR3 length: 15 amino acids. Here the CDR3 reads CSVGPSDRGFYGYTF. DNA of the CDR3: TGCAGCGTGGGCCCCAGCGACAGGGGGTTCTATGGCTACACCTTC.